The subject of this entry is one TCR beta chain. The antigen is undetermined. Each CDR3 protein is one row after TCRdb ran MiXCR on the RT-PCR reads. The table lists hundreds of thousands of distinct CDR3 sequences, around a sixth of them singletons. CDR3 length: 16 residues. The germline V and J ends were trimmed by 1 base and 0 bases, with 10 bases remaining between them. From germline, CDR1 is SGHRS and CDR2 YFSETQ. The data originate from a study of response to subunit inactivated influenza vaccine. General observations from the study: Authors proposed each seasonal influenza vaccination draws in few new T cells.

The chain employs TRBV5-1 and TRBJ1-4, with D tentatively TRBD1 (5 bases). Sequences were derived from PBMCs from blood, sampled 11 to 12 days after vaccination. This TCR was recovered from a man aged 50-59 years who received an inactivated influenza vaccine. The CDR3 reads CASSLTGVATNEKLFF. In DNA form, the CDR3 reads TGCGCCAGCAGCTTGACAGGCGTCGCAACTAATGAAAAACTGTTTTTT. Together with reference TRBV5-1 and TRBJ1-4, the CDR3 gives the full variable domain: KAGVTQTPRYLIKTRGQQVTLSCSPISGHRSVSWYQQTPGQGLQFLFEYFSETQRNKGNFPGRFSGRQFSNSRSEMNVSTLELGDSALYLCASSLTGVATNEKLFFGSGTQLSVL.